The clone carrying this T cell receptor (beta chain) appeared a few times. This specimen belongs to a study of graft-versus-host responses after intestinal transplantation. Looking at the study overall: The recipients all started with anti-thymocyte globulin induction and then took tacrolimus and steroids for 3 to 4 years.

At the end of the reaction, proliferating CFSE-low CD3+CD4+ and CD3+CD8+ responders were sorted. Study-level results: Graft-donor T cell macrochimerism coincided with high graft-versus-host to host-versus-graft clonal ratios in allografts. The recipient marrow held GvH clones, and some of them showed up first in ileum or blood.

V lost 0 bases, J lost 4 bases, and 4 bases stayed unmatched. There are 15 residues in the CDR3. Germline-derived CDR1 and CDR2 are MGHDK and SYGVNS. Sequencing was performed with immunoSEQ multiplex PCR; in TCRdb, only in-frame clones are kept and a portion is missing. The repertoire holds about 21,000 clones, with 50% to 65% as singletons. The source of this sequence is a human patient who received an intestinal transplant. The sequenced sample was alloreactive CD4+ T cells from a mixed lymphocyte reaction culture, obtained before intestinal transplant. Stated subset: CFSE-low proliferating T cells sorted from roughly six-day pre-transplant mixed lymphocyte reaction (GvH or HvG direction). This rearrangement joins TRBV25-1 to TRBJ1-1; 8 bases fit TRBD1. The CDR3 bases are TGTGCCAGCAGTGAATATGGGCAGGGGGCCACTGAAGCTTTCTTT. Translation: CASSEYGQGATEAFF.